The source of this T cell receptor beta chain is a study of T-cell reconstitution after alpha-beta-depleted transplantation in children. In its sample, this clonotype was seen many times. The CDR3 is 13 amino acids. V was trimmed by 0 bases and J by 12 bases, leaving 12 bases between them. The TCRbeta library incorporated unique molecular identifiers. TCRdb reprocessed the PCR reads via MiXCR and lists one record per CDR3 protein. The top ten hold about 5% of the sample, which has approximately 420,000 distinct CDR3 sequences, about 11% seen once. The sequence was obtained from a human donor who donated a stem cell graft to a child with acute myeloid leukemia. The sample consisted of PBMCs from the stem cell graft donor, taken from the stem cell graft. The gene calls are TRBV12-3 or TRBV12-4 and TRBJ2-1; the D gene is possibly TRBD2 (5 bases). This chain's CDR3 is CASSLALGGGQFF. The CDR3 DNA reads as TGTGCCAGCAGTTTAGCGCTCGGAGGAGGGCAGTTCTTC.